This T cell receptor (beta chain) was retrieved from a study of blood T cell repertoires in COVID-19. The CDR3 sequence is 13 residues long. Between the trimmed V and J ends, which lost 2 bases and 5 bases, there was a span of 9 bases. In germline, CDR1 is MNHNY, CDR2 SVGAGI (reference sequence). The protocol was immunoSEQ multiplex PCR, while the TCRdb copy is restricted to in-frame clones and leaves out a portion. The sample carries roughly 150,000 clones, roughly four fifths recorded once. The chain uses TRBV6-6 and TRBJ1-1; D is unresolved. Material: PBMCs or T cells enriched from blood (not recorded which). This sequence was found in a man aged 45-60 years who had recovered from COVID-19. The CDR3 spells CASSYTGGTEAFF. The CDR3 nucleotides read TGTGCCAGCAGTTACACCGGCGGGACTGAAGCTTTCTTT.